The sequence of this TCR beta chain was determined in a study of OX40 agonist ivuxolimab in advanced cancers. Study-wide background: Partial responses occurred in three patients (one hepatocellular carcinoma, two cutaneous melanoma).

TCRdb's table, derived via immunoSEQ multiplex PCR, lists solely in-frame clones and lacks some. Of about 100,000 clones in the sample, around 90% were seen once. A remark on this clone: What it binds is not known.

The study's findings and limits: In a subset of nonresponders, normalized T-cell clonal expansion was also low. Averaging showed that CD8+ T cells had more expanded clones than CD4+ did.

Individuals having autoimmune disease history or systemic immunosuppression were not enrolled. Germline V gives CDR1 SNHLY, CDR2 FYNNEI. This CDR3 has 16 residues. V dropped 3 bases and J dropped 0 bases, with 9 bases sitting between them. This sample comprised CD4+ or CD8+ T cells sorted from blood, obtained in a trial of the OX40 agonist ivuxolimab. The TCR was taken from an adult with an advanced solid tumor such as melanoma, head and neck, liver or kidney cancer. The chain couples TRBV2 to TRBJ1-6; D uncertain. The CDR3 protein is CASSEPLSSYNSPLHF. CDR3 coding DNA: TGTGCCAGCAGTGAGCCGTTGAGCTCCTATAATTCACCCCTCCACTTT. Full variable domain (remainder filled in from reference TRBV2 and TRBJ1-6): EPEVTQTPSHQVTQMGQEVILRCVPISNHLYFYWYRQILGQKVEFLVSFYNNEISEKSEIFDDQFSVERPDGSNFTLKIRSTKLEDSAMYFCASSEPLSSYNSPLHFGNGTRLTVT.